This T cell receptor beta chain emerged from a study of cytomegalovirus exposure and HLA in healthy donors. Findings of the study overall: Some TCR beta chains (over 150 of them) were listed as cytomegalovirus-associated.

Points on this clone: What it binds is not known.

With 3 bases clipped from V and 6 bases from J, the junction kept 4 bases outside the gene matches. The CDR3 spans 15 residues. Germline CDR1 reads LGHNA; CDR2 reads YSLEER. Here immunoSEQ multiplex PCR was the method, and the copy in TCRdb shows in-frame clones only, minus some. The table shows approximately 160,000 clones, with approximately 96% occurring only once. Material for sequencing was PBMCs. The chain joins TRBV4-3 to TRBJ2-2, with 10 nucleotides matching TRBD2. The sequence came from a woman aged 18-29 years in good health and CMV-seronegative. This chain's CDR3 is CASSQSGGAPGELFF. The CDR3, as DNA: TGCGCCAGCAGCCAGAGCGGGGGGGCCCCCGGGGAGCTGTTTTTT.